This T cell receptor beta chain comes out of a study of spatial heterogeneity in lung cancer (dated by TCRdb to between 2018 and 2021). Looking at the study overall: Donors were approximately 72 patients with early-stage, untreated non-small cell lung cancer from the lung TRACERx cohort. Both alpha and beta chains were TCR-sequenced in about 240 tumor regions, 64 matched nontumor lung samples and more than 50 PBMC samples obtained at surgery. In the raw uncorrected reads, each unique combination of TCR and UMI appeared more than ten times on average. Beta-chain transcripts were consistently detected in greater numbers than alpha-chain transcripts, which likely reflects a higher abundance of beta-chain transcripts. TCR repertoire features were related to nonsynonymous mutation counts determined by whole-exome sequencing of tumor tissue. Follow-up PBMC samples were sequenced whenever available, with a median time to follow-up of approximately two years after resection. In non-small cell lung cancer, the study quantitatively compared TCR alpha and beta repertoires across several tumor regions, matched nontumor lung, and blood.

Libraries were constructed by 5' RACE. Sequenced using a NextSeq 500. The TCR library protocol attached a unique molecular identifier to each TCR cDNA molecule to allow correction of PCR and sequencing errors. The authors' analysis ran thus. TCR identification, UMI-based error correction and CDR3 extraction were all carried out with Decombinator tools. TCRs above a frequency of 2 per 1,000, corresponding to the top 1% of the tumor frequency distribution, were defined as expanded. Renyi diversity was calculated using the R vegan package after each repertoire was subsampled 100 times to 5,000 TCRs. CDR3 similarity networks were built from amino acid triplet string-kernel similarity, connecting CDR3s with pairwise similarity above 0.82. Starting from the raw public reads, TCRdb applied fastp trimming at Q25, assembled clones with MiXCR and retained in-frame beta chains. Identical CDR3 protein sequences are pooled into one entry, listed with their most common genes and DNA. These V and J calls originate from TCRdb's pipeline instead of the authors' own analysis. Counted in this sample were about 120,000 distinct CDR3 sequences; 12% of them appeared once. The leading ten clones occupy about 15% of the sample.

The time point tag for this specimen amounts to: blood at routine non-recurrence follow-up after resection. TCR sequencing used whole RNA extracted from tumor and nontumor lung tissue, or from cryopreserved PBMC samples, without cell sorting. A patient was chosen for TCR sequencing only when enough RNA was available from at least two tumor regions. This clonotype was seen more than once but under ten times. The antigen it binds to is not known. There are no base qualities to consult, and no much larger clone falls within one base. The germline V gene gives CDR1 as LGHNA and CDR2 as YSLEER. The CDR3, from cysteine to phenylalanine, totals 18 residues. Only the CDR3 DNA stays, 54 bases, in frame from base 1. Trimming accounts for 0 bases at V and 4 bases at J, while the number of junction bases matched to no gene is 8. Overall study outcomes, separate from this receptor: Confirming at a functional level the hypothesis that regional TCRs recognize regional mutations was considered to require additional single-cell paired TCR alpha and beta sequencing. Only 14 to 15 patients were included in the comparisons of baseline and follow-up blood repertoires. Ubiquitous expanded tumor TCRs were detected in blood more often at tumor resection than at routine follow-up.

The sample was PBMCs, taken at follow-up. This sequence originates from a male donor with early-stage non-small cell lung cancer. Here the chain combines TRBV4-3 and TRBJ2-5, with 13 bases in between that match TRBD2. At the DNA level, the sequence is TGCGCCAGCAGCCAAGATCTCGGGACTAGCGGGGCCCGAGAGACCCAGTACTTC. Protein translation: CASSQDLGTSGARETQYF.